The clone carrying this T cell receptor beta chain was observed a handful of times. These data come from a study of T and B cells in COVID-19 patients. Background on the study: In the active-infection cohort, about 90% of the roughly 20 patients had comorbidities linked to unfavorable COVID-19 outcome.

TRB rearrangements were amplified by multiplex PCR with BIOMED2 TRB-A/B primers. From the multiplex PCR reads, TCRdb called clonotypes with MiXCR, one entry per CDR3 protein. The sample yields about 5,100 distinct CDR3 sequences, roughly 29% seen once. From blood, about 240-550 ng of genomic DNA served as TRB template. V dropped 0 bases and J dropped 1; count of bases not matched to a gene: 2. The CDR3 spans 15 residues. Germline-derived CDR1 and CDR2 are MNHEY and SVGEGT. This TCR derives from a human donor with active COVID-19. This chain joins TRBV6-2 or TRBV6-3 and TRBJ1-1; 7 positions match TRBD1. Input material: blood. The CDR3 DNA follows: TGTGCCAGCAGTTACTCGCGGACAGGGAACACTGAAGCTTTCTTT. Encoded protein: CASSYSRTGNTEAFF.